This T cell receptor beta chain is drawn from a study of T-cell memory formation after mild COVID-19. Study conclusions and caveats: Day 15 to 85 contractors were CD4/CD8 balanced; later expanders leaned CD4+.

This clonotype was seen many times. The antigen is undetermined. Constant-segment primers served in 5'RACE that generated TCR alpha and TCR beta cDNA libraries bearing sample barcodes and UMIs. TCRdb itself ran the 5' RACE reads through MiXCR, one entry per CDR3 protein. The sample records some 120,000 distinct CDR3 sequences, over 15% being singletons. Germline V CDR1 and CDR2: SGHTA, FQGNSA. J lost 0 bases, V lost 2 bases, and 3 bases had no gene match. This CDR3 spans 16 amino acids. The TCR originated in a man younger than 35 who had mild COVID-19 (a few samples of this study predate the infection). Cell type and time point are not known. The sample taken for sequencing was PBMCs or a T cell subset sorted from them (not recorded which). The rearrangement uses TRBV7-2 and TRBJ2-3; TRBD2 matches at 9 bases. The CDR3: CASSLLAGPSTDTQYF. CDR3 coding DNA: TGTGCCAGCAGCTTACTAGCGGGGCCCAGCACAGATACGCAGTATTTT.